This is a list of T cell receptor beta chains from one sample in a study of blood T cell repertoires in COVID-19. Sequencing used immunoSEQ multiplex PCR; TCRdb keeps in-frame clones, though not all of them. In the table there are hundreds of thousands of clones, roughly 85% of which are singletons. The sample was peripheral blood. All receptors derive from a man aged 35 to 55 with acute or convalescent COVID-19. Each CDR3 is given with its conserved first and last residue. A D gene is named only where the DNA matches it firmly. Rows give clone size only sometimes, using once, few, many, or a class for an expanded clone.

D gene	V gene	clone size	J gene	CDR3 DNA	CDR3 protein
-	TRBV9	-	TRBJ2-2	TGTGCCAGCAACCCCCACACAGGGAACACCGGGGAGCTGTTTTTT	CASNPHTGNTGELFF
-	TRBV5-5	-	TRBJ1-2	TGTGCCAGCAGCTTGGGGCAGACTCGAGGCTACACCTTC	CASSLGQTRGYTF
TRBD2	TRBV6-6	-	TRBJ2-7	TGTGCCAGCAGTTACGGGGAGGGTGTCTACGAGCAGTACTTC	CASSYGEGVYEQYF
TRBD1	TRBV7-9	-	TRBJ2-7	TGTGCCAGCAGCTTAGGACAGGGGGAGGGCTACGAGCAGTACTTC	CASSLGQGEGYEQYF
TRBD1	TRBV10-1	-	TRBJ1-1	TGCGCCAGCAGCTCAGGGGACAGGAACACTGAAGCTTTCTTT	CASSSGDRNTEAFF
-	TRBV19	few	TRBJ1-2	TGTGCCAGTAGTATGGGTCAGGGGAGAGGCTACACCTTC	CASSMGQGRGYTF
-	TRBV28	-	TRBJ1-2	TGTGCCAGCAGTTTACCAGGGGCCTATGGCTACACCTTC	CASSLPGAYGYTF
TRBD1	TRBV7-9	few	TRBJ1-2	TGTGCCAGCAGCCTTCATATCCGACAGGGCGATGGCTACACCTTC	CASSLHIRQGDGYTF
TRBD2	TRBV5-4	-	TRBJ2-5	TGTGCCAGCAGCTCGGTTGGGCGGGGGGGCCATGAGACCCAGTACTTC	CASSSVGRGGHETQYF
-	TRBV6-5	-	TRBJ2-1	TGTGCCAGCAGTTCAGGGATTTCCTACAATGAGCAGTTCTTC	CASSSGISYNEQFF
-	TRBV30	-	TRBJ1-2	TGTGCCTGGAGAAACAGAGAAGCTAACTATGGCTACACCTTC	CAWRNREANYGYTF
TRBD2	TRBV5-6	-	TRBJ2-3	TGTGCCAGCAGCTTCTTTGAACTAGCGGGGCCGGGGGATACGCAGTATTTT	CASSFFELAGPGDTQYF
TRBD2	TRBV6-2/TRBV6-3	few	TRBJ2-2	TGTGCCAGCAGCCTTGGGACTAGCATACTCAACGGGGAGCTGTTTTTT	CASSLGTSILNGELFF
TRBD2	TRBV11-2	-	TRBJ2-1	TGTGCCAGCAGCTTAGGCGGGGGGGAGGTCGATGAGCAGTTCTTC	CASSLGGGEVDEQFF
TRBD2	TRBV28	-	TRBJ2-3	TGTGCCAGTCGCAGCGGGGGGGGCACAGATACGCAGTATTTT	CASRSGGGTDTQYF
-	TRBV18	-	TRBJ2-5	TGTGCCAGCTCACCAACCATCGGGACACCAGAGACCCAGTACTTC	CASSPTIGTPETQYF
TRBD2	TRBV18	-	TRBJ2-3	TGTGCCAGCTCACCGGACCCGGGGGGGCAGTATTTT	CASSPDPGGQYF
-	TRBV5-6	-	TRBJ1-2	TGTGCCAGCAGCTTGGACCGAAGCTGGGGCTACACCTTC	CASSLDRSWGYTF
TRBD2	TRBV28	-	TRBJ2-5	TGTGCCAGCCACAACGCGGGACTAGGAACAGAGACCCAGTACTTC	CASHNAGLGTETQYF
TRBD1	TRBV7-2	-	TRBJ1-2	TGTGCCAGCAGCTTAAGGGACAGCTTCTATGGCTACACCTTC	CASSLRDSFYGYTF
TRBD1	TRBV28	-	TRBJ1-4	TGTGCCAGCAGTCTCGCCGGGACAGGGGGCGAAAAACTGTTTTTT	CASSLAGTGGEKLFF
-	TRBV30	-	TRBJ2-7	TGTGCCTGGAGTCTTGATGGGCCACCCTACGAGCAGTACTTC	CAWSLDGPPYEQYF
-	TRBV19	once	TRBJ2-7	TGTGCCAGTAGTAGAGAAAAGGACAGTGCCTACGAGCAGTACTTC	CASSREKDSAYEQYF
-	TRBV4-1	once	TRBJ2-5	TGCGCCAGCAGCGACTTATTGTACCAAGAGACCCAGTACTTC	CASSDLLYQETQYF
-	TRBV11-2	-	TRBJ2-1	TGTGCCAGCAGCTTAATGGCCTCCTACAATGAGCAGTTCTTC	CASSLMASYNEQFF
TRBD1	TRBV5-4	once	TRBJ2-7	TGTGCCAGCAGCCGGACAGGCAGGGTCTACGAGCAGTACTTC	CASSRTGRVYEQYF
-	TRBV9	few	TRBJ2-1	TGTGCCAGCAGCGTAGCGTCACTTGGCAATGAGCAGTTCTTC	CASSVASLGNEQFF
-	TRBV4-3	-	TRBJ1-5	TGCGCCAGCAGCCAAGACCGGTTCGTGCCCCAGCATTTT	CASSQDRFVPQHF
TRBD1	TRBV5-1	-	TRBJ1-2	TGCGCCAGCAGCGCAGGGGGAATCTATGGCTACACCTTC	CASSAGGIYGYTF
-	TRBV6-6	-	TRBJ1-2	TGTGCCAGCAGTGACCAGGTAGACCGCTATGGCTACACCTTC	CASSDQVDRYGYTF
TRBD2	TRBV5-1	-	TRBJ2-5	TGCGCCAGCAGCTTTGGTAGCGGGCGGGAGACCCAGTACTTC	CASSFGSGRETQYF
TRBD1	TRBV5-4	-	TRBJ1-2	TGTGCCAGCAGCGAGGGACAGGGGGGAAGTGGCTACACCTTC	CASSEGQGGSGYTF
-	TRBV7-6	-	TRBJ1-3	TGTGCCAGCAGCCCCCTAGGAGCGAGCTCTGGAAACACCATATATTTT	CASSPLGASSGNTIYF
-	TRBV29-1	once	TRBJ1-1	TGCAGCGTTGAATCTGCGGGGAACCTTGAAGCTTTCTTT	CSVESAGNLEAFF
TRBD1	TRBV5-1	-	TRBJ1-2	TGCGCCAGCAGCCAACAAAGCGGGACAGGGGGAATGGGTTGGAACTATGGCTACACCTTC	CASSQQSGTGGMGWNYGYTF
-	TRBV5-5	-	TRBJ1-6	TGTGCCAGCAGCTTGAGGGGATCGAATAATTCACCCCTCCACTTT	CASSLRGSNNSPLHF
-	TRBV4-3	-	TRBJ1-1	TGCGCCAGCAGCCAAGACTTCCGTGCAAGGGGCACTGAAGCTTTCTTT	CASSQDFRARGTEAFF
TRBD1	TRBV7-3	-	TRBJ2-2	TGTGCCAGCAGCCCCACCCAAGACAGGGTTCAAGCCGGGGAGCTGTTTTTT	CASSPTQDRVQAGELFF
-	TRBV4-2	-	TRBJ2-3	TGTGCCAGCAGCCTTGGACAGTACACAGATACGCAGTATTTT	CASSLGQYTDTQYF
TRBD2	TRBV15	once	TRBJ2-7	TGTGCCACCAGCCGGGGGGAAGGGACGGTGGACGAGCAGTACTTC	CATSRGEGTVDEQYF
-	TRBV28	-	TRBJ1-1	TGTGCCAGCACCCTGGGACAGAACACTGAAGCTTTCTTT	CASTLGQNTEAFF
-	TRBV11-1	-	TRBJ2-7	TGTGCCAGCAGCCGTACAGGGACCTACGAGCAGTACTTC	CASSRTGTYEQYF
TRBD2	TRBV9	-	TRBJ2-5	TGTGCCAGCAGTCCCGGGGTAGCGGGGTCCCAAGAGACCCAGTACTTC	CASSPGVAGSQETQYF
-	TRBV30	-	TRBJ2-1	TGTGCCTGGAGCCGAGGTCCCTACAATGAGCAGTTCTTC	CAWSRGPYNEQFF
-	TRBV15	few	TRBJ1-5	TGTGCCACCAGCATCGAACTAACTTGGGGTGGGGGGAACAGCAATCAGCCCCAGCATTTT	CATSIELTWGGGNSNQPQHF
TRBD1	TRBV12-3/TRBV12-4	-	TRBJ2-5	TGTGCCAGCAGTAGACAGGGCCGGGAGACCCAGTACTTC	CASSRQGRETQYF
TRBD1	TRBV5-1	-	TRBJ1-4	TGCGCCAGCAGCTTGGACGGACAGGGTAACGAAAAACTGTTTTTT	CASSLDGQGNEKLFF
-	TRBV20-1	-	TRBJ1-2	TGCCCTATCCAGGGCTATGGCTACACCTTC	CPIQGYGYTF
TRBD2	TRBV30	-	TRBJ2-3	TGTGCCTGGTCAAGCGGGGGGGCGTTGACAGATACGCAGTATTTT	CAWSSGGALTDTQYF
-	TRBV4-2	once	TRBJ1-1	TGTGCCAGCAGCCAAGTTTCGGGAGAAAACACTGAAGCTTTCTTT	CASSQVSGENTEAFF
TRBD2	TRBV30	-	TRBJ2-3	TGTGCCTGGAGTGTAAACGTTCTAGCGGGGGCCTCGCAGTATTTT	CAWSVNVLAGASQYF
TRBD2	TRBV4-1	-	TRBJ2-3	TGCGCCAGCAGCCTCACTAGCGGGGGGGCCGTTACAGATACGCAGTATTTT	CASSLTSGGAVTDTQYF
-	TRBV5-5	once	TRBJ1-2	TGTGCCAGCAGCTTGGAGGACAGACCTTATGGCTACACCTTC	CASSLEDRPYGYTF
-	TRBV11-2	-	TRBJ2-7	TGTGCCAGCAGCTTAGGGGGCAGGTTCTCCTACGAGCAGTACTTC	CASSLGGRFSYEQYF
TRBD2	TRBV5-4	-	TRBJ2-1	TGTGCCAGCAGCCCCGGGACTAGCGGGGGGCCGTATGAGCAGTTCTTC	CASSPGTSGGPYEQFF
-	TRBV4-2	few	TRBJ1-3	TGTGCCAGCAGCTATACAGGGTCCTCTGGAAACACCATATATTTT	CASSYTGSSGNTIYF